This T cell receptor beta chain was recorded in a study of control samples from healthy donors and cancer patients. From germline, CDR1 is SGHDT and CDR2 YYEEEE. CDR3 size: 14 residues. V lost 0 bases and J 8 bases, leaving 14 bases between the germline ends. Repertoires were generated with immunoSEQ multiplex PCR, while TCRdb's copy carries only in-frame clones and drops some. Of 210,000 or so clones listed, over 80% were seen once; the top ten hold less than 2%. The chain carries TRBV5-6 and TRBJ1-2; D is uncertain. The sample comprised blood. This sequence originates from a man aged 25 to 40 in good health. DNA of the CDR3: TGTGCCAGCAGCTTGGGCGAAGTGAGGCAAGGCTACACCTTC. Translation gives CASSLGEVRQGYTF.